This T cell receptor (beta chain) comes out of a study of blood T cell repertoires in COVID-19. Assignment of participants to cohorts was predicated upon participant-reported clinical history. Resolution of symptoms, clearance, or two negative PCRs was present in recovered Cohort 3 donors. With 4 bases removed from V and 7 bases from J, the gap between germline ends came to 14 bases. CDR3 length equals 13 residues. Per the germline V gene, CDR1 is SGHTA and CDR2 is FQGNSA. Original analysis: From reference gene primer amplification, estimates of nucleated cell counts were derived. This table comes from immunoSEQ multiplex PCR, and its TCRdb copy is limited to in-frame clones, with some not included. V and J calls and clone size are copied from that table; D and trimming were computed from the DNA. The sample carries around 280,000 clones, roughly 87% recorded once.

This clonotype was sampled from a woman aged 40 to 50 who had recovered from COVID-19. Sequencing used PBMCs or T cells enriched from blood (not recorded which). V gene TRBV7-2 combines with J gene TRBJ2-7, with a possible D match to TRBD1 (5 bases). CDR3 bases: TGTGCCAGCAGCTCTTCAGGGATGGGAGAGCAGTACTTC. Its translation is CASSSSGMGEQYF. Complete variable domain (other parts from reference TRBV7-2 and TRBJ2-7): GAGVSQSPSNKVTEKGKDVELRCDPISGHTALYWYRQSLGQGLEFLIYFQGNSAPDKSGLPSDRFSAERTGGSVSTLTIQRTQQEDSAVYLCASSSSGMGEQYFGPGTRLTVT.